This is a list of T cell receptor beta chains from one sample in a study of breast tumors, draining lymph nodes, adjacent tissues. TCRdb passed the multiplex PCR reads through MiXCR, listing each CDR3 protein once. Among 180,000 or so distinct CDR3 sequences listed, 33% were seen once. The material sequenced was axillary lymph node tissue. These receptors all come from a female donor with breast cancer. Some clones in this sample may be carry-over from other donors' samples. Both conserved end residues are part of each CDR3. D genes are given only for firm matches. Not every row has a clone size; where given, it reads once, few, many or a size class.

j_call cdr3_length clone_size v_call d_call cdr3_nt cdr3_aa
TRBJ1-2 12 many TRBV7-2 NA TGTGCCAGCAGCATAAGGACCCAGAGCTACACCTTC CASSIRTQSYTF
TRBJ2-1 16 many TRBV14 NA TGTGCCAGCAGCCAAGTTGCAGGCCTATACACAGTAGAGCAGTTCTTC CASSQVAGLYTVEQFF
TRBJ2-1 14 many TRBV3-1 NA TGTGCCACCGCCGCGCCTAGCATATACAATGAGCAGTTCTTC CATAAPSIYNEQFF
TRBJ1-4 15 many TRBV6-1 NA TGTGCCAGCAGGAACTCCTTCGGGGCTAATGAAAAACTGTTTTTT CASRNSFGANEKLFF
TRBJ2-2 18 NA TRBV6-4 NA TGTGCCAGCAGATCTCCGGAACCCTCTTTCTCTTACACCGGGGAGCTGTTTTTT CASRSPEPSFSYTGELFF
TRBJ1-4 14 many TRBV7-2 TRBD1 TGTGCCAGCAGCGGGGACAGGGTTGGAGAAAAACTGTTTTTT CASSGDRVGEKLFF
TRBJ2-5 15 many TRBV3-2 NA TGTGCCAGCAGCCAATCGATCGGGGGGAGAGGGACCCAGTACTTC CASSQSIGGRGTQYF
TRBJ1-3 17 many TRBV4-1 TRBD1 TGCGCCAGCAGCCAATGGACAGGGGGCGAAGTAGGTAACACCATATATTTT CASSQWTGGEVGNTIYF
TRBJ2-4 18 NA TRBV5-1 TRBD1 TGCGCCAGCAGCCACAGGGGGGCATCGGCCGGGGCCAAAAACATTCAGTACTTC CASSHRGASAGAKNIQYF
TRBJ1-3 17 many TRBV28 NA TGTGCCAGCAGCCCCGGAGAAGGAGGCTCAGCTGGAAACACCATATATTTT CASSPGEGGSAGNTIYF
TRBJ2-5 14 many TRBV3-1 TRBD2 TGTGCCAGCAGCCGAGATAGCGGGGGGGGGACCCAGTACTTC CASSRDSGGGTQYF
TRBJ2-7 16 many TRBV6-2/TRBV6-3 TRBD1 TGTGCCAGCAGTCCCCGGACAGGCGTCAGCTCCTACGAGCAGTACTTC CASSPRTGVSSYEQYF
TRBJ2-1 14 many TRBV5-4 NA TGTGCCAGCAGCCCCGATAGCTCCTACAATGAGCAGTTCTTC CASSPDSSYNEQFF
TRBJ2-3 15 many TRBV30 NA TGTGCCTGGGGGGGACCGGGATCACTAGGGGGTACGCAGTATTTT CAWGGPGSLGGTQYF
TRBJ1-3 15 NA TRBV29-1 NA TGCAGCGTTGCACCCTACCAGGGAAGTGGAAACACCATATATTTT CSVAPYQGSGNTIYF
TRBJ1-4 15 many TRBV6-2/TRBV6-3 TRBD1 TGTGCCAGCAGTTACTCAGGGACAGGGATAGAAAAACTGTTTTTT CASSYSGTGIEKLFF
TRBJ1-1 15 NA TRBV19 TRBD1 TGTGCCAGTAGCAAAGAGACCAGGGGGTACACTGAAGCTTTCTTT CASSKETRGYTEAFF
TRBJ2-2 16 many TRBV4-1 TRBD1 TGCGCCAGCAGCCAAGAAGGGACAGGGTTGTCCGGGGAGCTGTTTTTT CASSQEGTGLSGELFF
TRBJ2-3 16 many TRBV5-6 NA TGTGCCAGCAGCTTGCCGGGAGCGAGAAGCACAGATACGCAGTATTTT CASSLPGARSTDTQYF
TRBJ2-5 16 many TRBV11-2 TRBD2 TGTGCCAGCAGCATCACCGGGACTAGCGGGAGCGTGACCCAGTACTTC CASSITGTSGSVTQYF
TRBJ2-2 15 NA TRBV5-8 NA TGTGCCAGCAGCCGAGTCGACAGATACACCGGGGAGCTGTTTTTT CASSRVDRYTGELFF
TRBJ2-1 12 many TRBV9 NA TGTGCCAGCAGCGTAGGCGCGCAGGGCCTGTTCTTC CASSVGAQGLFF
TRBJ1-1 15 few TRBV28 NA TGTGCCAGCAGTTTTAACAGGGTATTGGGCACTGAAGCTTTCTTT CASSFNRVLGTEAFF
TRBJ2-1 13 many TRBV27 NA TGTGCCAGCAGCTTGTCAACTTACAATGAGCAGTTCTTC CASSLSTYNEQFF
TRBJ1-2 12 many TRBV5-1 TRBD1 TGCGCCAGCAGCGGGGGACAGGGGGGCTACACCTTC CASSGGQGGYTF
TRBJ1-2 14 NA TRBV20-1 NA TGCAGTGCTAGTGCAGGGGCGATGTCTGATGGCTACACCTTC CSASAGAMSDGYTF
TRBJ1-4 13 NA TRBV20-1 NA TGCAGTGCCAACGCGGGCCCCCTTGAACAACTGCTTTTT CSANAGPLEQLLF
TRBJ2-5 12 many TRBV2 NA TGTGCCAGCACCCGGACACAAGAGACCCAGTACTTC CASTRTQETQYF
TRBJ2-3 13 many TRBV3-1 NA TGTGCCAGCAGCCAAGGTCGGAAGGATACGCAGTATTTT CASSQGRKDTQYF
TRBJ2-7 14 many TRBV5-1 TRBD2 TGCGCCAGCAGCTTTGGTAGCGGGAGCTACGAGCAGTACTTC CASSFGSGSYEQYF
TRBJ2-3 17 many TRBV5-1 TRBD2 TGCGCCAGCAGCTTGGGGTCCCAGCGGGGGGGGCGAAATACGCAGTATTTT CASSLGSQRGGRNTQYF
TRBJ1-3 15 NA TRBV11-1 TRBD1 TGTGCCAGCAGCTTCAGGGACAGCTCTGGAAACACCATATATTTT CASSFRDSSGNTIYF
TRBJ2-7 14 many TRBV7-9 NA TGTGCCAGCAGCTTAGACCCAGGGGTTTATGAGCAGTACTTC CASSLDPGVYEQYF
TRBJ2-3 16 few TRBV6-1 TRBD2 TGTGCCAGCAGTGTCACTAGCGGGGGGGCTACAGATACGCAGTATTTT CASSVTSGGATDTQYF
TRBJ2-3 11 once TRBV5-5 NA TGTGCCAGCAGCTTGGCCGGTACGCAGTATTTT CASSLAGTQYF
TRBJ2-2 15 few TRBV28 NA TGTGCCAGCACCCGCGTATCAGGCGTGACCGGGGAGCTGTTTTTT CASTRVSGVTGELFF
TRBJ2-2 14 NA TRBV5-1 NA TGCGCCAGCAAGTCATCTACCAGCGGCGGGGAGCTGTTTTTT CASKSSTSGGELFF
TRBJ2-2 16 NA TRBV7-2 NA TGTGCCAGCAGCTCAATTCGGGAGAAAGGAACCGGGGAGCTGTTTTTT CASSSIREKGTGELFF
TRBJ1-6 14 many TRBV6-2/TRBV6-3 TRBD1 TGTGCCAGCAATCAGGGACAGGGGGGATCACCCCTCCACTTT CASNQGQGGSPLHF
TRBJ2-1 17 NA TRBV20-1 NA TGCAGTGCCCACACGGCGCGGGGGCAGGTTAATTACAATGGGCAGTTCTTC CSAHTARGQVNYNGQFF
TRBJ1-3 15 NA TRBV30 NA TGTGCCTGGGTCAAATTCCTCAGGAGAGGAAACACCATATATTTT CAWVKFLRRGNTIYF
TRBJ2-7 12 many TRBV6-4 TRBD1 TGTGCCAGCAGGGACAGGGACTACGAGCAGTACTTC CASRDRDYEQYF